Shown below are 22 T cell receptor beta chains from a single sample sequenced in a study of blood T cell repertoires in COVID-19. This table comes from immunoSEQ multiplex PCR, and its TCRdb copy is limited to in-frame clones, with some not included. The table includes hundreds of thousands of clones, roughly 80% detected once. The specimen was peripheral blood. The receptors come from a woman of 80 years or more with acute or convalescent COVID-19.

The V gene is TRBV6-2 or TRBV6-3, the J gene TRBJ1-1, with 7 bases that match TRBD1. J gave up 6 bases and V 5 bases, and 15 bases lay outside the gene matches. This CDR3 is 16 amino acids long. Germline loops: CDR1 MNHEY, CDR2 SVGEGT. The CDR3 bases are TGTGCCAGCAGTCCGCTCCCGGGACAGTTAATCGCTGAAGCTTTCTTT. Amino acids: CASSPLPGQLIAEAFF.

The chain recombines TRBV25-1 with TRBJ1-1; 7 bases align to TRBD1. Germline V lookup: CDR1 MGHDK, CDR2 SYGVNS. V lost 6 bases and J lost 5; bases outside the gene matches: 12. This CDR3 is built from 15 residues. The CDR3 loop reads CASRSLQGGGTEAFF. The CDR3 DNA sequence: TGTGCCAGCAGATCCCTCCAGGGGGGAGGAACTGAAGCTTTCTTT.

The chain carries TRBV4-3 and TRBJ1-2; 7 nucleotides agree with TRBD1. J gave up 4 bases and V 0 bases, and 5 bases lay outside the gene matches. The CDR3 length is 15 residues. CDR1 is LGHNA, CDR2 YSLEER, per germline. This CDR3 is CASSQETRGTYGYTF. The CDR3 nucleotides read TGCGCCAGCAGCCAAGAAACCAGGGGGACCTATGGCTACACCTTC.

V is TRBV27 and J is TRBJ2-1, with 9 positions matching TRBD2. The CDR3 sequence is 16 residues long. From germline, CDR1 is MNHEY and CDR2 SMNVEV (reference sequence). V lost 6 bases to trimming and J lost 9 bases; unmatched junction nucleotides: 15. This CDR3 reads CASSPLFRGRVSEQFF. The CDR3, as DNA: TGTGCCAGCAGCCCCCTATTCCGCGGGAGGGTCAGTGAGCAGTTCTTC.

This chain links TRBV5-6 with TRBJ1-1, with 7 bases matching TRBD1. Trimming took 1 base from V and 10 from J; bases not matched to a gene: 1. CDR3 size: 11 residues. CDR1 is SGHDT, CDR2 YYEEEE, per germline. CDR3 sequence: CASSLQGGAFF. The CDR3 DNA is TGTGCCAGCAGCTTGCAGGGGGGAGCTTTCTTT. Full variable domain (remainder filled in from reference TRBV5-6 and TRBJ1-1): DAGVTQSPTHLIKTRGQQVTLRCSPKSGHDTVSWYQQALGQGPQFIFQYYEEEERQRGNFPDRFSGHQFPNYSSELNVNALLLGDSALYLCASSLQGGAFFGQGTRLTVV.

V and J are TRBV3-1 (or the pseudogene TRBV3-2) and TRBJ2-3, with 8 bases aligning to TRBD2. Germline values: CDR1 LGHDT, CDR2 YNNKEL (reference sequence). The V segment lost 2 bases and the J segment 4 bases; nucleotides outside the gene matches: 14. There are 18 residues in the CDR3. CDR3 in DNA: TGTGCCAGCAGCCAAATCCCAACGGCGGGAGGACTCCCAGATACGCAGTATTTT. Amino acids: CASSQIPTAGGLPDTQYF.

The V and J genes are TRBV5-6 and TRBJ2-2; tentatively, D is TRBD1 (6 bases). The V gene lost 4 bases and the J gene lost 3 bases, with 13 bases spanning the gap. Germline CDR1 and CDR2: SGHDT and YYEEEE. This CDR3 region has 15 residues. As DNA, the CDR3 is TGTGCCAGCAGCGTATACAGGGTTTACACCGGGGAGCTGTTTTTT. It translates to CASSVYRVYTGELFF.

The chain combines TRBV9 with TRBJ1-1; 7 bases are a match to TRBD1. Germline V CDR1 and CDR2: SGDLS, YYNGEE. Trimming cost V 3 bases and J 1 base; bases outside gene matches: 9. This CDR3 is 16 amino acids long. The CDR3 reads CASSASSGTANTEAFF. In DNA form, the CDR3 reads TGTGCCAGCAGCGCTTCATCCGGGACAGCGAACACTGAAGCTTTCTTT.

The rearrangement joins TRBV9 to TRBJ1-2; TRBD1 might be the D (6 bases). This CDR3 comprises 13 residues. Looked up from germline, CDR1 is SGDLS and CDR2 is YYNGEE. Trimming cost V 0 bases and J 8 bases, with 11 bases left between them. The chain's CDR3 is CASSVAGVTGYTF. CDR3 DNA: TGTGCCAGCAGCGTAGCAGGGGTCACAGGCTACACCTTC.

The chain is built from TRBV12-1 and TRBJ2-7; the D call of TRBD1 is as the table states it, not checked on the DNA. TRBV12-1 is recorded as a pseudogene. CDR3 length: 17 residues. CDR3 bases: TGTGCCAGCAGCTTTGCCGGGCCGGGACAGGGCAACTACGAGCAGTACTTC. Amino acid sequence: CASSFAGPGQGNYEQYF.

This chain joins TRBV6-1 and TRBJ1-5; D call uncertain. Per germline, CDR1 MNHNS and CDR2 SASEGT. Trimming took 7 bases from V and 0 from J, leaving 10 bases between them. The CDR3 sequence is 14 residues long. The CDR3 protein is CASTSRHSNQPQHF. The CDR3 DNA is TGTGCCAGCACTTCCAGACATAGCAATCAGCCCCAGCATTTT.

CDR3 coding DNA: TGTGCCAGCAGCTTGGGACAGGGTTTAGGCACTGAAGCTTTCTTT. Its protein is CASSLGQGLGTEAFF. The chain employs TRBV5-4 and TRBJ1-1; 7 bases are shared with TRBD1. This CDR3 comprises 15 residues. The J segment lost 4 bases and the V segment lost 0 bases, leaving 6 bases of the junction unmatched. CDR1 is SGHNT, CDR2 YYREEE, per germline (reference sequence).

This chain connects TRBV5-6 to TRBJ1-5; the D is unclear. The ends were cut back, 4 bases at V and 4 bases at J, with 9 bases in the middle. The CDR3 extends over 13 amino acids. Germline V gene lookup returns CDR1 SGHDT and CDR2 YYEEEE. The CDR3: CASSRTANQPQHF. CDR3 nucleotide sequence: TGTGCCAGCAGCAGAACAGCAAATCAGCCCCAGCATTTT.

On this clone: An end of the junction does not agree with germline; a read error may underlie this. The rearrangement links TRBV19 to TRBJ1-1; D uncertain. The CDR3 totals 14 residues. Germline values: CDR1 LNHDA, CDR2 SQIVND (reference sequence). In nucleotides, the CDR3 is TGTGCCAGTAGGATAGCGGCGGGGAACACTGAAGCTTTCTTT. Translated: CASRIAAGNTEAFF.

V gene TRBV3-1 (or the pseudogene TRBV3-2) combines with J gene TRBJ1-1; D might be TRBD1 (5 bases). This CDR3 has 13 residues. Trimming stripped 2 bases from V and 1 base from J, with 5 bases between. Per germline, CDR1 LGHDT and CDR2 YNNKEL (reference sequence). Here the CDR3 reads CASSQQGNTEAFF. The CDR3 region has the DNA TGTGCCAGCAGCCAACAGGGGAACACTGAAGCTTTCTTT.

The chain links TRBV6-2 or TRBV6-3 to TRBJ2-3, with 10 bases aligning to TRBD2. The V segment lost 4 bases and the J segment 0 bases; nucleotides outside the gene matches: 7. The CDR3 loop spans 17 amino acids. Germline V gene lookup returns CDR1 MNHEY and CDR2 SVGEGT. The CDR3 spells CASSCLGLANSTDTQYF. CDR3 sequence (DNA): TGTGCCAGCAGTTGCCTGGGACTAGCGAACAGCACAGATACGCAGTATTTT.

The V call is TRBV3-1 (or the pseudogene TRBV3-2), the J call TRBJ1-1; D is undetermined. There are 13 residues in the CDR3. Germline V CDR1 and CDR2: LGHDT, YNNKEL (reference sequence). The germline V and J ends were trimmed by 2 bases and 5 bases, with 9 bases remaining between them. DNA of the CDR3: TGTGCCAGCAGCCAAAATTATGAGACTGAAGCTTTCTTT. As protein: CASSQNYETEAFF.

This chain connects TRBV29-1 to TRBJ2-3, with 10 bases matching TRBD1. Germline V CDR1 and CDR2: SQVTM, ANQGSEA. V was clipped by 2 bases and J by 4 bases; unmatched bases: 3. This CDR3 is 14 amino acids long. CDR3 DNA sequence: TGCAGCGTTGAATTAGGGACAGGGGCAGATACGCAGTATTTT. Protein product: CSVELGTGADTQYF.

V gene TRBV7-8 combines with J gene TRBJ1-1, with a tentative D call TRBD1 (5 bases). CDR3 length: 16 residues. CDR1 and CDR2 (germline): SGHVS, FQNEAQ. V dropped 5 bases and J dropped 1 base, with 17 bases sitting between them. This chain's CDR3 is CASSTVGVGRNTEAFF. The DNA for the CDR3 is TGTGCCAGCAGCACCGTAGGGGTGGGGCGGAACACTGAAGCTTTCTTT.

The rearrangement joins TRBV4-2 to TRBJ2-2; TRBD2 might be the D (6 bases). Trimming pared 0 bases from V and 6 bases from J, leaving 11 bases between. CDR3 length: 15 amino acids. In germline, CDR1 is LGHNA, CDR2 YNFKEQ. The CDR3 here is CASSQERAGPGELFF. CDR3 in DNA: TGTGCCAGCAGCCAAGAACGCGCGGGACCCGGGGAGCTGTTTTTT.

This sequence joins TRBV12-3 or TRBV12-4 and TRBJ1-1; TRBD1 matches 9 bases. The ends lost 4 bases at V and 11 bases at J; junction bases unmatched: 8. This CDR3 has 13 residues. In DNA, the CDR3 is TGTGCCAGCAGTTCCCCGACAGGGGGTAAGGCTTTCTTT. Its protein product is CASSSPTGGKAFF.

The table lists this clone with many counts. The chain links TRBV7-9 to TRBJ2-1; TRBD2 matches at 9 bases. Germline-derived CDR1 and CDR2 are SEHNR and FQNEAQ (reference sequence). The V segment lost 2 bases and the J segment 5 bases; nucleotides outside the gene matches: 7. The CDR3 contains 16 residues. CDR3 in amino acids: CASSLTVAGADNEQFF. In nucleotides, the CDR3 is TGTGCCAGCAGCTTAACTGTAGCGGGAGCGGACAATGAGCAGTTCTTC. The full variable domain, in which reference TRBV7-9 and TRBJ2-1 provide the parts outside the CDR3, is DTGVSQNPRHKITKRGQNVTFRCDPISEHNRLYWYRQTLGQGPEFLTYFQNEAQLEKSRLLSDRFSAERPKGSFSTLEIQRTEQGDSAMYLCASSLTVAGADNEQFFGPGTRLTVL.